This T cell receptor beta chain was documented in a study of cytomegalovirus exposure and HLA in healthy donors. The CDR3 loop spans 15 amino acids. Trimming took 2 bases from V and 3 from J; bases not matched to a gene: 7. Per the germline V gene, CDR1 is MDHEN and CDR2 is SYDVKM. Both 60 Vbeta primers and 13 Jbeta primers went into the PCR. Using immunoSEQ multiplex PCR, the repertoire was profiled, and TCRdb retains in-frame clones only, with some absent. Among approximately 190,000 clones listed, over 65% were seen once. Source material: PBMCs. The source of this sequence is a woman between 45 and 60 years old in good health and CMV-seropositive. This sequence joins TRBV28 and TRBJ2-7, with 7 bases fitting TRBD1. This CDR3 is CASSLPTGVLYEQYF. As DNA, the CDR3 is TGTGCCAGCAGTTTACCCACAGGGGTTCTCTACGAGCAGTACTTC.